The 29 T cell receptor beta chains below come from one sample, sequenced in a study of T cells in women clearing cervical HPV infection. Here immunoSEQ multiplex PCR was the method, and the copy in TCRdb shows in-frame clones only, minus some. The specimen's table records roughly 22,000 clones. Specimen: blood buffy coat. The source is a woman aged 18-70 years with a cervical HPV16 infection that either progressed to CIN3+ or cleared (not recorded which).

About this clone itself: At one end, the junction sequence differs from germline, possibly due to a read error. The observed sequence ends 3 residues before the CDR3 terminus, with the missing tail filled in from the germline J gene. V and J are TRBV7-7 and TRBJ2-5, with 11 nucleotides matching TRBD1. Germline values: CDR1 SSHAT, CDR2 FNYEAQ (reference sequence). This CDR3 comprises 15 residues. This CDR3 is CASSPGTGGGETQYF. CDR3 bases read: TGTGCTAGCAGCCCCGGGACAGGGGGGGGAGAGACC.

A note on this clone: The CDR3 extends 3 residues past the end of the read, so its final part is completed from the germline J gene. The J gene is TRBJ2-7, the V gene TRBV19, with 9 bases identical to TRBD2. CDR3 length equals 15 residues. CDR1 and CDR2 (germline): LNHDA, SQIVND (reference sequence). J was trimmed by 5 bases and V by 3 bases; bases with no gene match: 8. CDR3 sequence: CASSIGTSNTHEQYF. The CDR3 bases that were read are TGTGCCAGTAGTATCGGGACTAGCAATACCCACGAG.

On this clone: The read ends 3 residues shy of where the CDR3 ends; the end is completed using the germline J gene. V gene TRBV30 combines with J gene TRBJ1-5; TRBD1 matches at 10 bases. Germline loops: CDR1 GTSNPN, CDR2 SVGIG (reference sequence). There are 14 residues in the CDR3. Germline trimming cut 0 bases from V and 5 bases from J; bases unmatched to any gene: 1. CDR3: CAWSVGTGDQPQHF. The covered CDR3 bases are TGTGCCTGGAGTGTGGGGACAGGGGATCAGCCC.

About this clone itself: The read terminates 3 residues ahead of where the CDR3 ends, so the germline J gene completes it. The chain joins TRBV28 to TRBJ2-7, with D perhaps TRBD1 or TRBD2 (6 bases each). Germline V lookup: CDR1 MDHEN, CDR2 SYDVKM. V lost 7 bases to trimming and J lost 5 bases, with 21 bases between them. The CDR3 loop spans 15 amino acids. The CDR3 sequence is CASTLSIGGGHEQYF. CDR3 DNA (partial): TGTGCCAGCACCCTATCGATCGGAGGGGGACACGAG.

A note on this clone: The CDR3 is cut off 3 residues early in the read; its end comes from the germline J gene. This chain uses TRBV2 with TRBJ2-7; 8 bases fit TRBD1. Germline V gives CDR1 SNHLY, CDR2 FYNNEI. CDR3 size: 14 residues. The ends lost 9 bases at V and 0 bases at J; junction bases unmatched: 7. This CDR3 reads CASILDRGSYEQYF. CDR3 bases read: TGTGCCAGTATTCTCGACAGGGGCTCCTACGAG.

A remark on this clone: The read ends 3 residues before the CDR3 terminus; that terminus is restored from the germline J gene. J is TRBJ1-4 and V is TRBV12-3 or TRBV12-4; 7 bases match TRBD1. V lost 5 bases to trimming and J lost 8 bases; unmatched junction nucleotides: 8. The CDR3 extends over 14 amino acids. CDR3 loop: CASSLSGGQEKLFF. Partial CDR3 DNA: TGTGCCAGCAGTCTATCAGGGGGACAAGAAAAA.

By frequency, this clone is medium-sized (0.01 to 0.1%). Read data end 3 residues before the CDR3 end; the end is taken from the germline J gene. The chain carries TRBV15 and TRBJ2-3, with TRBD2 as a possible D gene (6 bases). The V and J ends lost 1 base and 0 bases respectively, with 11 bases between them. Germline CDR1 and CDR2: LNHNV and YYDKDF (reference sequence). The CDR3 is 16 amino acids. The sequenced part of the CDR3 DNA is TGTGCCACCAGCAGAGTAACGGGGACTAGCACAGATACG. This translates into CATSRVTGTSTDT. The CDR3 in full is CATSRVTGTSTDTQYF.

For this clone: The read finishes 3 residues shy of the CDR3 end, and the germline J gene is used to complete it. The chain links TRBV29-1 to TRBJ2-1; TRBD2 might be the D (6 bases). Looked up from germline, CDR1 is SQVTM and CDR2 is ANQGSEA. Trimming shortened V by 6 bases and J by 8 bases, and 23 bases separated the two germline ends. The CDR3 length is 15 residues. The sequenced part of the CDR3 DNA is TGCAGCGTCAAACTCTCCGGGACTGTCCTTGATGAG. Encoded protein: CSVKLSGTVLDE. The whole CDR3 region reads CSVKLSGTVLDEQFF.

Of note for this clone: The CDR3 end is not reached by the read, which stops 3 residues before it; the germline J gene fills it in. The V call is TRBV28, the J call TRBJ2-3; D is unresolved. V was clipped by 3 bases and J by 5 bases, with 3 bases between them. Germline V CDR1 and CDR2: MDHEN, SYDVKM. The CDR3 consists of 11 residues. The CDR3 protein is CASSFKDTQYF. The CDR3 bases that were read are TGTGCCAGCAGTTTTAAAGATACG.

Remarks on this clone: The DNA ends 3 residues before the CDR3 does, and the rest of the CDR3 is filled in from the germline J gene. V usage is TRBV5-1 and J usage is TRBJ1-1; tentatively, D is TRBD1 (6 bases). V was clipped by 1 base and J by 3 bases, with 13 bases between them. Germline-derived CDR1 and CDR2 are SGHRS and YFSETQ. This CDR3 spans 15 amino acids. The sequenced part of the CDR3 DNA is TGCGCCAGCAGCTTGCTAGGAACAGGGCACACTGAA. It specifies CASSLLGTGHTE. The whole CDR3 sequence is CASSLLGTGHTEAFF.

This clone shows up as medium-sized by frequency. The read finishes 3 residues shy of the CDR3 end, and the germline J gene is used to complete it. The V gene is TRBV7-3, the J gene TRBJ2-1; 10 bases are a match to TRBD2. The CDR3 is 20 residues long. Germline loops: CDR1 SGHTA, CDR2 FQGTGA. Unmatched junction bases numbered 19, after V lost 1 base and J lost 7 bases. The sequenced CDR3 bases are TGTGCCAGCAGCTTAATCAGCAGGGATCCCACTAGCGGGAATGGAAATGAG. Protein: CASSLISRDPTSGNGNE. The full CDR3 protein is CASSLISRDPTSGNGNEQFF.

In the case of this clone: The read gets to within 3 residues of the CDR3 end, and the germline J gene fills in the rest. The rearrangement links TRBV28 to TRBJ2-1, with 9 bases lining up with TRBD2. This CDR3 contains 18 residues. Trimming at V came to 8 bases and at J to 3 bases, leaving 17 bases not matched to a gene. Germline loops: CDR1 MDHEN, CDR2 SYDVKM. The CDR3 loop is CASENSGSNPPFYNEQFF. Incomplete CDR3 DNA: TGTGCCAGCGAGAATAGCGGGAGTAATCCCCCTTTCTACAATGAG.

Notes on this clone: The read is 3 residues too short to cover the CDR3 end, so that end is filled in from the germline J gene. The genes are TRBV10-3 and TRBJ2-5, with TRBD2 as a possible D gene (6 bases). V gave up 0 bases and J gave up 0 bases, with 8 bases separating them. This CDR3 contains 15 residues. Germline-derived CDR1 and CDR2 are ENHRY and SYGVKD. Incomplete CDR3 DNA: TGTGCCATCAGTGAGTCGGGGGGAGACCAAGAGACC. Translating gives CAISESGGDQET. The complete CDR3 sequence is CAISESGGDQETQYF.

Comment on this clone: An end of the junction differs from the germline gene, which may be a read error. The read halts 3 residues ahead of the CDR3 end, with the missing end drawn from the germline J gene. The chain carries TRBV4-2 and TRBJ2-7; D might be TRBD1 (6 bases). The germline CDR1 and CDR2 sequences are LGHNA and YNFKEQ. There are 17 residues in the CDR3. The covered CDR3 bases are TGCGCCAGCAGCCAAGAGGGGGTCCGGGACAACTCCTACGAG. This encodes CASSQEGVRDNSYE. The whole CDR3 sequence reads CASSQEGVRDNSYEQYF.

The covered CDR3 bases are TGTGCCAGTAGTTCAACACAGAACACTGAA. This gives the protein CASSSTQNTE. The full CDR3 protein is CASSSTQNTEAFF. V gene TRBV19 combines with J gene TRBJ1-1; no reliable D call. The read terminates 3 residues before the CDR3 end, so the remaining end is supplied by the germline J gene. Germline-derived CDR1 and CDR2 are LNHDA and SQIVND (reference sequence). Trimming took 5 bases from V and 1 from J, leaving 8 bases between them. This CDR3 is 13 amino acids long.

As concerns this clone: The read terminates 3 residues ahead of where the CDR3 ends, so the germline J gene completes it. The chain links TRBV5-1 to TRBJ1-5, with D unclear. Trimming left V 7 bases short and J 0 bases short, with 26 bases between. The CDR3 sequence is 19 residues long. The germline gives CDR1 SGHRS, CDR2 YFSETQ. The CDR3 bases that were read are TGCGCCAGCCCGGGGTGGCCAGCGTGGGAAATATATAGCAATCAGCCC. Encoded protein: CASPGWPAWEIYSNQP. The CDR3 in its entirety is CASPGWPAWEIYSNQPQHF. Full variable domain (rest looked up from reference TRBV5-1 and TRBJ1-5): KAGVTQTPRYLIKTRGQQVTLSCSPISGHRSVSWYQQTPGQGLQFLFEYFSETQRNKGNFPGRFSGRQFSNSRSEMNVSTLELGDSALYLCASPGWPAWEIYSNQPQHFGDGTRLSIL.

A remark on this clone: The read terminates 3 residues ahead of where the CDR3 ends, so the germline J gene completes it. This chain uses TRBV6-2 or TRBV6-3 with TRBJ2-7, with 7 nucleotides matching TRBD1. The CDR3 has 14 amino acids. CDR1 MNHEY and CDR2 SVGEGT come from the germline V gene. V shed 5 bases, J shed 3 bases, and the junction held 7 bases outside the gene matches. Partial CDR3 DNA: TGTGCCAGCAGTAAGCCCGGACAGGACTACGAG. Translating gives CASSKPGQDYE. The complete CDR3 reads CASSKPGQDYEQYF.

For this clone: The read is 3 residues too short to cover the CDR3 end, so that end is filled in from the germline J gene. The chain couples TRBV18 to TRBJ1-5; the D gene is possibly TRBD1 (6 bases). The CDR3 sequence is 18 residues long. Trimming cost V 3 bases and J 1 base, with 19 bases left between them. The V gene's germline CDR1 is KGHSH and CDR2 LQKENI. The sequenced CDR3 bases are TGTGCCAGCTCACCTATTTCTCCAGGGGCTGCCAGCAATCAGCCC. Residues: CASSPISPGAASNQP. The full CDR3 protein reads CASSPISPGAASNQPQHF.

Frequency places this clone as medium-sized. The read falls 3 residues short of the CDR3 end, and the missing part is taken from the germline J gene. V gene TRBV20-1 combines with J gene TRBJ2-1; D may be TRBD1 (5 bases). This CDR3 is 12 amino acids long. CDR1 is DFQATT, CDR2 SNEGSKA, per germline (reference sequence). V shed 6 bases and J shed 7 bases, with 13 bases lying between them. The chain's CDR3 is CSARTDRNEQFF. The covered CDR3 bases are TGCAGTGCGAGAACAGACAGAAATGAG.

A remark on this clone: Read coverage stops 3 residues before the CDR3 terminus; the germline J gene supplies the remainder. The chain uses TRBV20-1 and TRBJ2-7, with 10 bases that match TRBD1. Germline assignment: CDR1 DFQATT and CDR2 SNEGSKA (reference sequence). V was clipped by 1 base and J by 4 bases; unmatched bases: 7. The CDR3 spans 15 residues. The part of the CDR3 DNA that was read is TGCAGTGCTAGAGTGCCGGGACAGGGGAAATACGAG. Its protein product is CSARVPGQGKYE. The whole CDR3 reads CSARVPGQGKYEQYF.

Regarding this clone: The read finishes 3 residues shy of the CDR3 end, and the germline J gene is used to complete it. The chain combines TRBV5-6 with TRBJ1-1; TRBD1 matches 12 bases. Germline lookup yields CDR1 SGHDT and CDR2 YYEEEE. The CDR3 contains 15 residues. The DNA read from the CDR3 is TGTGCCAGCAGCTTGTTTCGGGACAGGGGGCCCGAA. Translated, it gives CASSLFRDRGPE. The full CDR3 protein is CASSLFRDRGPEAFF.

As to this clone: The CDR3 end lies 3 residues beyond the end of the read and is filled in from the germline J gene. The gene calls are TRBV5-1 and TRBJ1-1; TRBD1 agrees at 8 bases. V was pared by 7 bases and J by 3 bases, with 8 bases of the junction left unmatched. This CDR3 has 14 amino acids. CDR1 and CDR2 (germline): SGHRS, YFSETQ. The CDR3 region is CASGNLQGDTEAFF. CDR3 bases read: TGCGCCAGCGGAAATTTACAGGGGGACACTGAA. Combining the CDR3 with reference TRBV5-1 and TRBJ1-1 gives the whole variable domain KAGVTQTPRYLIKTRGQQVTLSCSPISGHRSVSWYQQTPGQGLQFLFEYFSETQRNKGNFPGRFSGRQFSNSRSEMNVSTLELGDSALYLCASGNLQGDTEAFFGQGTRLTVV.

In the case of this clone: The CDR3 end falls 3 residues outside the read, so it is completed with the germline J gene. The gene calls are TRBV30 and TRBJ2-7; 9 nucleotides agree with TRBD2. This CDR3 region has 15 residues. Germline assignment: CDR1 GTSNPN and CDR2 SVGIG (reference sequence). V was pared by 8 bases and J by 4 bases, with 15 bases of the junction left unmatched. The sequenced CDR3 bases are TGTGCCGCCACATTTAGCGGGAGTGGCCGTTACGAG. Amino acids: CAATFSGSGRYE. The entire CDR3 reads CAATFSGSGRYEQYF.

CDR3 region: CSAELAGYATQYF. The part of the CDR3 DNA that was read is TGCAGTGCTGAACTAGCGGGATATGCTACG. The chain joins TRBV20-1 to TRBJ2-3, with 10 bases that match TRBD2. The DNA ends 3 residues before the CDR3 does, and the rest of the CDR3 is filled in from the germline J gene. Trimming cost V 5 bases and J 8 bases; bases outside gene matches: 7. The CDR3 consists of 13 residues. The germline CDR1 and CDR2 sequences are DFQATT and SNEGSKA (reference sequence).

As for this clone: The read falls 3 residues short of the CDR3 end, and the missing part is taken from the germline J gene. The V and J genes are TRBV5-4 and TRBJ2-7, with 8 bases fitting TRBD2. Germline trimming cut 0 bases from V and 1 base from J; bases unmatched to any gene: 3. This CDR3 comprises 15 residues. In germline, CDR1 is SGHNT, CDR2 YYREEE (reference sequence). CDR3 amino acids: CASSLGGRTSYEQYF. Incomplete CDR3 DNA: TGTGCCAGCAGCTTGGGCGGGAGGACGTCCTACGAG.

Here the CDR3 reads CSAGGGGARNAGANVLTF. Partial CDR3 DNA: TGCAGCGCCGGGGGAGGGGGGGCTCGGAACGCTGGGGCCAACGTC. This rearrangement joins TRBV29-1 to TRBJ2-6, with D maybe TRBD2 (7 bases). The sequence runs out 3 residues before the end of the CDR3; the remainder is reconstructed from the germline J gene. The V gene lost 7 bases and the J gene lost 2 bases, with 24 bases spanning the gap. Germline CDR1 is SQVTM and CDR2 is ANQGSEA. This CDR3 is built from 18 residues.

The CDR3 sequence is CASSVPLSPETQYF. Partial CDR3 DNA: TGTGCCAGCAGCGTGCCCCTTAGCCCTGAGACC. This chain joins TRBV2 and TRBJ2-5; no firm D call. Sequencing ends 3 residues short of the CDR3 end; the germline J gene provides the rest. Germline CDR1 SNHLY, CDR2 FYNNEI. The CDR3 covers 14 residues. Trimming stripped 6 bases from V and 5 bases from J, with 16 bases between.

A remark on this clone: The CDR3 goes on 3 residues after the read ends, and that part is filled in from the germline J gene. The chain couples TRBV20-1 to TRBJ2-3, with D tentatively TRBD1 (7 bases). Trimming removed 4 bases from V and 0 bases from J, with 11 bases in between. Germline loops: CDR1 DFQATT, CDR2 SNEGSKA (reference sequence). The CDR3 loop spans 14 amino acids. Here the CDR3 reads CSATGGYSTDTQYF. The covered CDR3 bases are TGCAGTGCTACAGGGGGGTACAGCACAGATACG.

In the case of this clone: Relative to the germline gene, one junction end is altered; a read error may explain this. The CDR3 loop is CASSSGMGQTETQYF. The CDR3 DNA, read in part, is TGTGCTAGCAGCAGCGGAATGGGACAGACAGAGACC. This sequence joins TRBV7-7 and TRBJ2-5; 7 bases agree with TRBD1. The CDR3 end lies 3 residues beyond the end of the read and is filled in from the germline J gene. In germline, CDR1 is SSHAT, CDR2 FNYEAQ (reference sequence). This CDR3 comprises 15 residues.